Shown below are 10 T cell receptor beta chains from a single sample sequenced in a study of cytomegalovirus exposure and HLA in healthy donors. The table came from immunoSEQ multiplex PCR; TCRdb's copy has only in-frame clones and leaves some out. The sample has approximately 180,000 clones; about 89% are singletons. Sequences were obtained from PBMCs. All receptors derive from a man aged 18 to 29 in good health and CMV-seropositive.

This chain links TRBV19 with TRBJ1-2, with 8 positions matching TRBD1. This CDR3 spans 17 amino acids. From germline, CDR1 is LNHDA and CDR2 SQIVND (reference sequence). After removal of 7 bases from V and 8 bases from J, the junction contained 21 bases not matched to a gene. CDR3 coding DNA: TGTGCCAGTACCATCCAATCGGTGGGCAGGGGGCTTAAAGGCTACACCTTC. Its translation: CASTIQSVGRGLKGYTF.

The rearrangement joins TRBV6-5 to TRBJ1-2, with 10 bases lining up with TRBD1. Per germline, CDR1 MNHEY and CDR2 SVGAGI. V lost 2 bases to trimming and J lost 2 bases; unmatched junction nucleotides: 2. The length of the CDR3 is 15 residues. The DNA of the CDR3 is TGTGCCAGCAGTTACGGGGACAGGGGCAACTATGGCTACACCTTC. Its translation is CASSYGDRGNYGYTF.

V is TRBV4-1 and J is TRBJ2-2; TRBD2 agrees at 7 bases. This CDR3 is built from 15 residues. After removal of 4 bases from V and 6 bases from J, the junction contained 8 bases not matched to a gene. Looked up from germline, CDR1 is MGHRA and CDR2 is YSYEKL. This chain's CDR3 is CASSRGEGSAGELFF. CDR3 nucleotides: TGCGCCAGCAGCCGAGGGGAGGGTTCGGCCGGGGAGCTGTTTTTT.

The genes are TRBV10-3 and TRBJ2-1; 9 bases are shared with TRBD2. The CDR3 sequence is 14 residues long. With 3 bases clipped from V and 6 bases from J, the junction kept 3 bases outside the gene matches. Germline V gene lookup returns CDR1 ENHRY and CDR2 SYGVKD. The chain's CDR3 is CAISEGTSLNEQFF. CDR3 coding DNA: TGTGCCATCAGTGAAGGGACTAGCCTCAATGAGCAGTTCTTC.

J is TRBJ2-2 and V is TRBV2; the match to TRBD1 covers 8 bases. J was trimmed by 5 bases and V by 4 bases; bases with no gene match: 6. Germline CDR1 reads SNHLY; CDR2 reads FYNNEI. This CDR3 contains 15 residues. The CDR3 loop is CASSAGGAGTGELFF. Here the CDR3 DNA reads TGTGCCAGCAGTGCAGGGGGCGCGGGGACCGGGGAGCTGTTTTTT. Drawing the rest from reference TRBV2 and TRBJ2-2, the complete variable domain is EPEVTQTPSHQVTQMGQEVILRCVPISNHLYFYWYRQILGQKVEFLVSFYNNEISEKSEIFDDQFSVERPDGSNFTLKIRSTKLEDSAMYFCASSAGGAGTGELFFGEGSRLTVL.

This sequence joins TRBV13 and TRBJ1-5; D might be TRBD1 (5 bases). V was trimmed by 4 bases and J by 1 base, leaving 20 bases between them. Germline values: CDR1 PRHDT, CDR2 FYEKMQ (reference sequence). This CDR3 region has 18 residues. DNA of the CDR3: TGTGCCAGCAGCTCCCGAGGGGCAGGGAGGGCGAGCAATCAGCCCCAGCATTTT. It specifies CASSSRGAGRASNQPQHF.

J is TRBJ2-5 and V is TRBV4-3; D unclear. The CDR3 consists of 13 residues. V lost 2 bases, J lost 2 bases, and 6 bases lay in between. CDR1 and CDR2 (germline): LGHNA, YSLEER. CDR3 DNA: TGCGCCAGCAGCCAACATCAGCAAGAGACCCAGTACTTC. Translation gives CASSQHQQETQYF.

For this clone: As the CDR3 is not closed by the conserved phenylalanine or tryptophan, this likely results from a read error. No DNA is shown, since the ends of the CDR3 on it are uncertain; the CDR3 is the one TCRdb lists. The gene calls are TRBV5-6 and TRBJ1-4; the table's D call of TRBD1 was not tested on the DNA. Germline loops: CDR1 SGHDT, CDR2 YYEEEE. The CDR3 numbers 16 amino acids, ends counted. The CDR3 spells CASIGTQGALAPDPAS.

This clone was detected a few times. The chain links TRBV4-2 to TRBJ2-3; no clear D. V lost 4 bases and J 4 bases, leaving 12 bases between the germline ends. The CDR3 contains 14 residues. Germline CDR1 LGHNA, CDR2 YNFKEQ. The chain's CDR3 is CASSPTSVPDTQYF. The CDR3 bases are TGTGCCAGCAGCCCCACCAGTGTTCCAGATACGCAGTATTTT.

Here the CDR3 DNA reads TGCGCCAGCAGTGAGGACGGGTTTAATCAGCCCCAGCATTTT. Protein: CASSEDGFNQPQHF. The chain has TRBV10-2 and TRBJ1-5; D is ambiguous. V was pared by 2 bases and J by 4 bases, with 9 bases between. This CDR3 comprises 14 residues. CDR1 WSHSY and CDR2 SAAADI come from the germline V gene.